The 9 T cell receptor beta chains below were found in one sample sequenced in a study of cytomegalovirus exposure and HLA in healthy donors. It was with 60 Vbeta and 13 Jbeta primers that the PCR ran. Clones were sequenced by immunoSEQ multiplex PCR, and TCRdb holds only the in-frame ones, with some missing. This sample has under 150,000 clones, with 65% to 85% found just once. The sequenced material came from PBMCs. These receptors were taken from a woman in her thirties or forties in good health and CMV-seropositive.

This clone showed up just a few times. The rearrangement joins TRBV15 to TRBJ1-5; the match to TRBD1 covers 7 bases. The V and J ends lost 0 bases and 7 bases, in that order; junction bases with no gene match: 9. This CDR3 is built from 16 residues. CDR1 is LNHNV and CDR2 is YYDKDF in the germline V gene (reference sequence). The CDR3 loop is CATSRDPQGSNQPQHF. CDR3 bases: TGTGCCACCAGCAGAGATCCACAGGGGTCAAACCAGCCCCAGCATTTT.

The table lists this clone with a few counts. The chain uses TRBV10-3 and TRBJ2-2; the match to TRBD2 covers 8 bases. Looked up from germline, CDR1 is ENHRY and CDR2 is SYGVKD. V shed 8 bases and J 8 bases; nucleotides not matched to a gene: 10. The CDR3 has 14 amino acids. As DNA, the CDR3 is TGTGCCATCGGACGGGAGGGCCGTTATGGGGAGCTGTTTTTT. Translating gives CAIGREGRYGELFF.

This clone was seen only once. The chain couples TRBV19 to TRBJ2-3; 9 bases map to TRBD2. This CDR3 is built from 15 residues. CDR1 LNHDA and CDR2 SQIVND come from the germline V gene (reference sequence). Losses at the gene ends were 1 base for V and 2 bases for J; bases not matched to a gene: 1. CDR3 bases: TGTGCCAGTAGTATAGTAGCGGGAGTCACAGATACGCAGTATTTT. This codes for CASSIVAGVTDTQYF.

V and J are TRBV7-3 and TRBJ2-3, with D tentatively TRBD2 (5 bases). Germline CDR1 is SGHTA and CDR2 is FQGTGA. CDR3 length: 16 amino acids. Trimming removed 5 bases from V and 0 bases from J, with 15 bases in between. This CDR3 reads CASSPLQRRSTDTQYF. DNA of the CDR3: TGTGCCAGCAGCCCCCTTCAAAGGAGGAGCACAGATACGCAGTATTTT.

The rearrangement links TRBV28 to TRBJ2-7; 7 bases agree with TRBD1. The V gene end was trimmed by 7 bases and the J gene end by 4 bases; junction bases not matched to a gene: 13. Germline V gene sequence: CDR1 MDHEN, CDR2 SYDVKM. CDR3 size: 15 residues. As DNA, the CDR3 is TGTGCCAGCACCTTTCAGGGGGACGGACAGTACGAGCAGTACTTC. Its translation is CASTFQGDGQYEQYF.

The chain has TRBV10-1 and TRBJ2-3; TRBD2 agrees at 8 bases. Germline loops: CDR1 WNHNN, CDR2 SYGVQD (reference sequence). V trimming: 0 bases; J trimming: 2 bases; junction bases outside the gene matches: 4. There are 16 residues in the CDR3. The CDR3: CASSESARGDTDTQYF. The CDR3 DNA is TGCGCCAGCAGTGAGTCCGCGCGGGGGGACACAGATACGCAGTATTTT.

This sequence joins TRBV2 and TRBJ2-2, with 12 bases aligning to TRBD1. V lost 3 bases, J lost 7 bases, and 3 bases stayed unmatched. The CDR3 contains 15 residues. Per the germline V gene, CDR1 is SNHLY and CDR2 is FYNNEI. The CDR3 bases are TGTGCCAGCAGTGAGGGACAGGGGGCACTCGGGGAGCTGTTTTTT. Protein product: CASSEGQGALGELFF.

This clone was detected a few times. The chain carries TRBV6-5 and TRBJ1-3, with D perhaps TRBD1 (6 bases). V was shortened by 0 bases and J by 4 bases, with 10 bases between the two germline ends. The CDR3 runs 15 residues. Germline values: CDR1 MNHEY, CDR2 SVGAGI. CDR3 DNA: TGTGCCAGCAGTTACTCCGCAGGGGTAGGAAACACCATATATTTT. Amino acids: CASSYSAGVGNTIYF.

The CDR3 coding sequence is TGTGCCAGCAGCATTATCAGGGCCTACGAGCAGTACTTC. It is translated as CASSIIRAYEQYF. The rearrangement links TRBV11-2 to TRBJ2-7, with a possible D match to TRBD1 (5 bases). CDR3 length equals 13 residues. Trimming shortened V by 5 bases and J by 2 bases, and 10 bases separated the two germline ends. Germline CDR1 is SGHAT and CDR2 is FQNNGV.